This TCR beta chain was retrieved from a study of immune cell composition in non-small cell lung cancer. Study context: Most cases were lung adenocarcinoma or squamous cell carcinoma. Whole-study findings and limits: No significant correlation existed between pack-years smoked and tumour clonality. Lung adenocarcinomas had lower top 10 clone scores and clonality than squamous tumours. Clones >0.5% enriched in tumour were rarer in adenocarcinoma (approximately 33%) than squamous (roughly 80%).

On this clone: Antigen: not known.

The CDR3 has 14 amino acids. With 4 bases clipped from V and 3 bases from J, the junction kept 1 base outside the gene matches. Germline V lookup: CDR1 ENHRY, CDR2 SYGVKD. Data came from immunoSEQ multiplex PCR; TCRdb stores just in-frame clones and leaves some out. The table records about 7,000 clones, 70% of them present only once. V and J are TRBV10-3 and TRBJ1-2; 11 nucleotides align to TRBD1. The TCR originated in a human donor with non-small cell lung cancer. Sequencing was performed on lung tumor tissue. CDR3 nucleotides: TGTGCCATCAGTGGGGGACAGGGGGACTATGGCTACACCTTC. This translates into CAISGGQGDYGYTF.